This T cell receptor (delta chain) was observed in a study of gamma-delta chains in newborns, infants, children. This clone occurred a few times. TCRdb's entry gives the protein of a much larger clone, which mismatches this DNA's translation at residue 9, likely from a read error; the protein reported here is translated from the DNA. TCRdb re-called the reads with CATT. The sample lists about 7,100 delta-chain clones; roughly 0.7% were seen once. This CDR3 is built from 19 residues. Germline CDR1 and CDR2: GEAIGNYY and EKD. V lost 1 base and J lost 1; bases outside the gene matches: 8. This TCR derives from a child who was a newborn, infant or young child, either healthy, febrile or measles-vaccinated (not recorded which). J is TRDJ3 and V is TRDV2; 8 positions match TRDD3. Sequenced input: blood. The CDR3 DNA reads as TGTGCCTGTGACACGGGATACGTCACCCGATCCTGGGACACCCGACAGATGTTTTTC. Translating it yields CACDTGYVTRSWDTRQMFF.